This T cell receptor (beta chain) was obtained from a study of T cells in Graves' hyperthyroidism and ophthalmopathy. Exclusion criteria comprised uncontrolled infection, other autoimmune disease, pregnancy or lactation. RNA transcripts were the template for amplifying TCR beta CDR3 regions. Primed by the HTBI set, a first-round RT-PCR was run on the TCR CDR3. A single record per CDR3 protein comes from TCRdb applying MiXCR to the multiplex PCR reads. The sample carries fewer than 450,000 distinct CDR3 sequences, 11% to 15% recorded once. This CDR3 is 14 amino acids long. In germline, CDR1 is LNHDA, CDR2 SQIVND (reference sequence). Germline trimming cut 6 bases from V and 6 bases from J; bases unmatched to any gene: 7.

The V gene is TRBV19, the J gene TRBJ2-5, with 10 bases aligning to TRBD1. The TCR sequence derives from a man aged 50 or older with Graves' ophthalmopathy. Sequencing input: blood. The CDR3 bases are TGTGCCAGTAGGAGGGACAGGGGAGGAAAGACCCAGTACTTC. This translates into CASRRDRGGKTQYF.